Listed below are T cell receptor beta chains from one sample, sequenced in a study of blood T cell repertoires in COVID-19. Libraries were prepared by immunoSEQ multiplex PCR; TCRdb keeps only in-frame clonotypes and omits some of them. In the table there are approximately 300,000 clones, 90% of which are singletons. Sequenced material: PBMCs or T cells enriched from blood (not recorded which). The receptors come from a woman aged 18-29 years with acute COVID-19. Both conserved end residues are part of each CDR3. D genes are given only for firm matches. Size is omitted from some rows. Given values are once, few, many or a class for expanded clones.

j_call | d_call | clone_size | v_call | cdr3_aa | cdr3_nt
TRBJ1-1 | NA | once | TRBV6-5 | CASRGRGEAFF | TGTGCCAGCAGGGGGCGGGGTGAAGCTTTCTTT
TRBJ2-3 | TRBD2 | NA | TRBV24-1 | CATSDFGRGGTDTQYF | TGTGCCACCAGTGATTTCGGGAGGGGGGGCACAGATACGCAGTATTTT
TRBJ1-1 | NA | NA | TRBV19 | CASINPEGTEAFF | TGTGCCAGTATAAATCCGGAGGGCACTGAAGCTTTCTTT
TRBJ2-1 | TRBD2 | NA | TRBV24-1 | CATSEPGTTPYNEQFF | TGTGCCACCAGTGAACCCGGGACTACCCCCTACAATGAGCAGTTCTTC
TRBJ2-3 | NA | NA | TRBV6-2/TRBV6-3 | CASSSTSRAQGTDTQYF | TGTGCCAGCAGTTCCACCTCGCGGGCCCAGGGCACAGATACGCAGTATTTT
TRBJ1-2 | NA | NA | TRBV9 | CASSGGGNYGYTF | TGTGCCAGCAGCGGCGGCGGGAACTATGGCTACACCTTC
TRBJ1-6 | NA | NA | TRBV13 | CASSSQGMNSPLHF | TGTGCCAGCAGCTCCCAGGGGATGAATTCACCCCTCCACTTT
TRBJ2-2 | NA | NA | TRBV27 | CASSLGPQNTGELFF | TGTGCCAGCAGTTTAGGGCCCCAGAACACCGGGGAGCTGTTTTTT
TRBJ2-1 | NA | NA | TRBV10-1 | CASSPPGSSSYNEQFF | TGCGCCAGCAGTCCGCCGGGGAGTAGCTCCTACAATGAGCAGTTCTTC
TRBJ1-1 | NA | NA | TRBV29-1 | CSGRGEATEAFF | TGCAGCGGAAGGGGTGAAGCCACTGAAGCTTTCTTT
TRBJ2-3 | NA | NA | TRBV5-1 | CASSLTRSDTQYF | TGCGCCAGCAGCCTTACGAGATCGGATACGCAGTATTTT
TRBJ2-5 | TRBD1 | NA | TRBV3-1/TRBV3-2 | CASSQDVDRAQETQYF | TGTGCCAGCAGCCAAGACGTAGACAGGGCGCAAGAGACCCAGTACTTC
TRBJ2-2 | TRBD2 | NA | TRBV19 | CASSISALAPNTGELFF | TGTGCCAGTAGTATTTCGGCACTAGCGCCCAACACCGGGGAGCTGTTTTTT
TRBJ2-5 | NA | NA | TRBV25-1 | CASSEEETQYF | TGTGCCAGCAGTGAGGAGGAGACCCAGTACTTC
TRBJ1-5 | NA | NA | TRBV6-5 | CASALEVGNQPQHF | TGTGCCAGCGCCCTGGAGGTAGGCAATCAGCCCCAGCATTTT
TRBJ2-3 | NA | NA | TRBV10-2 | CASSESGTQYF | TGCGCCAGCAGTGAGTCCGGTACGCAGTATTTT
TRBJ1-2 | TRBD1 | NA | TRBV2 | CASRTGDYGYTF | TGTGCCAGCAGAACAGGGGATTATGGCTACACCTTC
TRBJ2-3 | NA | NA | TRBV6-4 | CASSFSSGRTDTQYF | TGTGCCAGCAGTTTTTCCAGCGGGCGCACAGATACGCAGTATTTT
TRBJ2-1 | TRBD1 | NA | TRBV19 | CASSILGQGYNEQFF | TGTGCCAGTAGTATCTTGGGACAGGGTTACAATGAGCAGTTCTTC
TRBJ1-2 | NA | once | TRBV7-2 | CASSLVAANYGYTF | TGTGCCAGCAGCTTAGTGGCAGCTAACTATGGCTACACCTTC
TRBJ2-7 | NA | once | TRBV20-1 | CSARREEQYF | TGCAGTGCTAGGCGGGAAGAGCAGTACTTC
TRBJ2-5 | TRBD1 | NA | TRBV19 | CATQMTGGAETQYF | TGTGCCACCCAGATGACAGGGGGCGCGGAGACCCAGTACTTC
TRBJ2-7 | TRBD1 | NA | TRBV18 | CASSPQGANSYEQYF | TGTGCCAGCTCACCACAGGGGGCCAACTCCTACGAGCAGTACTTC
TRBJ2-3 | TRBD2 | once | TRBV28 | CASSLLAGETDTQYF | TGTGCCAGCAGTCTACTAGCGGGAGAGACAGATACGCAGTATTTT
TRBJ1-1 | NA | NA | TRBV3-1/TRBV3-2 | CASSPGSASNTEAFF | TGTGCCAGCAGCCCGGGGTCGGCCTCTAACACTGAAGCTTTCTTT
TRBJ1-4 | NA | NA | TRBV18 | CASSPGASEKLFF | TGTGCCAGCTCACCTGGAGCTAGTGAAAAACTGTTTTTT
TRBJ1-1 | NA | NA | TRBV18 | CASSPPGARMNTEAFF | TGTGCCAGCTCACCACCGGGGGCGAGGATGAACACTGAAGCTTTCTTT
TRBJ1-1 | TRBD1 | NA | TRBV28 | CASRGQDTEAFF | TGTGCCAGCAGGGGACAGGACACTGAAGCTTTCTTT
TRBJ1-2 | NA | NA | TRBV27 | CASGTTGFYGYTF | TGTGCCAGCGGTACGACGGGTTTCTATGGCTACACCTTC
TRBJ2-4 | NA | few | TRBV19 | CALVRSVAKNIQYF | TGTGCCTTAGTGAGAAGCGTAGCCAAAAACATTCAGTACTTC
TRBJ2-3 | TRBD2 | NA | TRBV3-1/TRBV3-2 | CASSQVFGSGSGTDTQYF | TGTGCCAGCAGCCAAGTATTTGGGAGCGGGAGTGGGACAGATACGCAGTATTTT
TRBJ2-5 | TRBD2 | NA | TRBV2 | CASGASGMGTETQYF | TGTGCCAGTGGAGCTAGCGGCATGGGGACAGAGACCCAGTACTTC
TRBJ1-5 | TRBD1 | NA | TRBV3-1/TRBV3-2 | CASSLLGTVNQPQHF | TGTGCCAGCAGCCTACTAGGGACAGTCAATCAGCCCCAGCATTTT
TRBJ1-1 | TRBD1 | NA | TRBV6-5 | CASSYSEQGPEAFF | TGTGCCAGCAGTTACTCGGAACAGGGGCCCGAAGCTTTCTTT
TRBJ1-5 | TRBD1 | NA | TRBV28 | CASSMGTGDNQPQHF | TGTGCCAGCAGTATGGGGACAGGGGATAATCAGCCCCAGCATTTT
TRBJ2-2 | NA | NA | TRBV27 | CASSLDVQGPGTGELFF | TGTGCCAGCAGTTTAGATGTTCAGGGCCCGGGCACCGGGGAGCTGTTTTTT
TRBJ2-3 | TRBD2 | NA | TRBV3-1/TRBV3-2 | CASSISAGRNTQYF | TGTGCCAGCAGTATATCAGCGGGAAGAAATACGCAGTATTTT
TRBJ2-5 | TRBD2 | NA | TRBV11-2 | CASSRVGSGRAQETQYF | TGTGCCAGCAGCCGTGTTGGGAGCGGGAGGGCCCAAGAGACCCAGTACTTC
TRBJ1-2 | TRBD1 | once | TRBV7-3 | CASSYRGLNGYTF | TGTGCCAGCAGCTACAGGGGGCTTAATGGCTACACCTTC
TRBJ2-7 | NA | NA | TRBV11-3 | CASSSWSHPGQYF | TGTGCCAGCAGCTCGTGGTCCCACCCGGGGCAGTACTTC
TRBJ2-5 | NA | NA | TRBV14 | CASSQDHIGETQYF | TGTGCCAGCAGCCAAGATCATATCGGGGAGACCCAGTACTTC
TRBJ1-1 | NA | NA | TRBV27 | CASRSTVNTEAFF | TGTGCCAGCCGTTCTACAGTGAACACTGAAGCTTTCTTT
TRBJ2-7 | TRBD1 | NA | TRBV2 | CASSESPDRVTPYEQYF | TGTGCCAGCAGTGAATCGCCAGACAGGGTTACTCCCTACGAGCAGTACTTC
TRBJ2-3 | NA | NA | TRBV3-1/TRBV3-2 | CASSQDSATDTQYF | TGTGCCAGCAGCCAAGATAGCGCGACAGATACGCAGTATTTT
TRBJ1-1 | NA | few | TRBV11-1 | CASSFTGNTEAFF | TGTGCCAGCAGCTTTACAGGAAACACTGAAGCTTTCTTT
TRBJ1-3 | NA | NA | TRBV28 | CASSSSGTPGNTIYF | TGTGCCAGCAGTTCGTCAGGTACCCCTGGAAACACCATATATTTT
TRBJ1-1 | NA | NA | TRBV28 | CASGVPDRPNTEAFF | TGTGCCAGCGGTGTACCCGACAGGCCGAACACTGAAGCTTTCTTT
TRBJ1-5 | TRBD1 | NA | TRBV15 | CATSSETGGQQPQHF | TGTGCCACCAGCAGTGAGACAGGGGGCCAACAGCCCCAGCATTTT
TRBJ2-5 | NA | NA | TRBV21-1 | CASSRREGAGETQYF | TGTGCCAGCAGCCGCCGGGAGGGGGCGGGTGAGACCCAGTACTTC
TRBJ2-5 | TRBD2 | NA | TRBV19 | CASSSGLAGATKRTQYF | TGTGCCAGTAGTTCGGGACTAGCGGGAGCGACGAAGAGAACCCAGTACTTC
TRBJ2-7 | TRBD2 | NA | TRBV5-8 | CASSPSGGRWQGKFNEQYF | TGTGCCAGCAGCCCTTCGGGGGGGCGTTGGCAGGGGAAATTCAACGAGCAGTACTTC
TRBJ2-2 | NA | NA | TRBV6-5 | CASRVGNTGELFF | TGTGCCAGCAGGGTCGGGAACACCGGGGAGCTGTTTTTT
TRBJ1-1 | TRBD1 | once | TRBV29-1 | CSVADRVGTEAFF | TGCAGCGTTGCGGACAGGGTCGGCACTGAAGCTTTCTTT
TRBJ1-5 | TRBD1 | NA | TRBV28 | CASTPGQGVGQPQHF | TGTGCCAGCACCCCGGGACAGGGGGTAGGTCAGCCCCAGCATTTT
TRBJ1-2 | NA | NA | TRBV6-5 | CASSYPGVGNYGYTF | TGTGCCAGCAGTTACCCGGGGGTTGGCAACTATGGCTACACCTTC